What follows are 31 T cell receptor beta chains derived from one specimen sequenced in a study of OX40 agonist ivuxolimab in advanced cancers. TCRdb keeps only in-frame clones here, not all; method: immunoSEQ multiplex PCR. The table lists 48,000 or so clones, roughly 92% of them singletons. The sample was CD4+ or CD8+ T cells sorted from blood, taken in a trial of the OX40 agonist ivuxolimab. The receptors come from an adult with an advanced solid tumor such as melanoma, head and neck, liver or kidney cancer.

The chain employs TRBV27 and TRBJ2-2; D is unresolved. V gave up 7 bases and J gave up 3 bases, with 9 bases separating them. The germline CDR1 and CDR2 sequences are MNHEY and SMNVEV (reference sequence). This CDR3 has 13 residues. The CDR3 DNA reads as TGTGCCAGCATGGCGACATACACCGGGGAGCTGTTTTTT. Protein product: CASMATYTGELFF.

The rearrangement links TRBV9 to TRBJ1-2; tentatively, D is TRBD1 (6 bases). Germline CDR1 is SGDLS and CDR2 is YYNGEE. The CDR3 consists of 14 residues. Trimming removed 6 bases at V and 3 bases at J, with 15 bases between. CDR3 DNA: TGTGCCAGCACCACAGAAGGGGGACACTATGGCTACACCTTC. Translating gives CASTTEGGHYGYTF.

The chain carries TRBV29-1 and TRBJ1-5, with 7 bases lining up with TRBD1. CDR1 is SQVTM and CDR2 is ANQGSEA in the germline V gene. This CDR3 contains 16 residues. The ends lost 1 base at V and 4 bases at J; junction bases unmatched: 10. In nucleotides, the CDR3 is TGCAGCGTTGAAGGGACTTGGGACAGTGTGAATCAGCCCCAGCATTTT. Translated, it gives CSVEGTWDSVNQPQHF.

The rearrangement joins TRBV9 to TRBJ2-1; tentative D call: TRBD1 (6 bases). Germline V gene sequence: CDR1 SGDLS, CDR2 YYNGEE. The CDR3 is made up of 12 amino acids. The V gene lost 4 bases and the J gene lost 10 bases, with 12 bases spanning the gap. The CDR3 nucleotides read TGTGCCAGCAGCAGAACAGGGACAGAGCAGTTCTTC. It encodes CASSRTGTEQFF. Variable domain in full (rest from reference TRBV9 and TRBJ2-1): DSGVTQTPKHLITATGQRVTLRCSPRSGDLSVYWYQQSLDQGLQFLIQYYNGEERAKGNILERFSAQQFPDLHSELNLSSLELGDSALYFCASSRTGTEQFFGPGTRLTVL.

The V gene is TRBV27, the J gene TRBJ1-6; the match to TRBD1 covers 7 bases. Trimming at V came to 4 bases and at J to 9 bases, leaving 6 bases not matched to a gene. Per germline, CDR1 MNHEY and CDR2 SMNVEV (reference sequence). This CDR3 region has 14 residues. The CDR3 spells CASSSTGFGSPLHF. The CDR3 DNA sequence: TGTGCCAGCAGTTCGACAGGGTTTGGTTCACCCCTCCACTTT.

The chain joins TRBV27 to TRBJ1-2; TRBD1 aligns across 7 bases. The V and J ends lost 2 bases and 1 base, in that order; junction bases with no gene match: 1. The CDR3 runs to 14 residues. CDR1 is MNHEY and CDR2 is SMNVEV in the germline V gene (reference sequence). CDR3 loop: CASSLNRGNYGYTF. DNA of the CDR3: TGTGCCAGCAGTTTAAACAGGGGTAACTATGGCTACACCTTC.

J is TRBJ2-1 and V is TRBV10-3, with 12 bases fitting TRBD2. CDR1 is ENHRY and CDR2 is SYGVKD in the germline V gene. The CDR3 spans 16 residues. With 2 bases clipped from V and 2 bases from J, the junction kept 1 base outside the gene matches. CDR3 amino acids: CAISEGTSGPYNEQFF. The DNA of the CDR3 is TGTGCCATCAGTGAGGGGACTAGCGGGCCCTACAATGAGCAGTTCTTC.

The chain recombines TRBV28 with TRBJ2-6; D uncertain. The CDR3 totals 14 residues. In germline, CDR1 is MDHEN, CDR2 SYDVKM. Trimming cost V 5 bases and J 1 base, with 6 bases left between them. The CDR3 loop is CASSGVSGANVLTF. DNA for the CDR3: TGTGCCAGCAGTGGGGTGTCTGGGGCCAACGTCCTGACTTTC.

This rearrangement joins TRBV28 to TRBJ1-2, with D possibly matching TRBD1 (5 bases). CDR3 length: 15 amino acids. The germline CDR1 and CDR2 sequences are MDHEN and SYDVKM. Trimming cost V 2 bases and J 8 bases, with 18 bases left between them. CDR3 in DNA: TGTGCCAGCAGTTTACGGTTGGGGCAAGGTCAAGGCTACACCTTC. Encoded protein: CASSLRLGQGQGYTF.

The genes are TRBV2 and TRBJ2-1; weak D call: TRBD2 (6 bases). The CDR3 sequence is 16 residues long. CDR1 and CDR2 (germline): SNHLY, FYNNEI. Trimming pared 3 bases from V and 2 bases from J, leaving 14 bases between. The CDR3 coding sequence is TGTGCCAGCAGTGACCCTGGGCTAGCGACCTACAATGAGCAGTTCTTC. Translation: CASSDPGLATYNEQFF. Filled out from reference TRBV2 and TRBJ2-1, the complete variable domain reads EPEVTQTPSHQVTQMGQEVILRCVPISNHLYFYWYRQILGQKVEFLVSFYNNEISEKSEIFDDQFSVERPDGSNFTLKIRSTKLEDSAMYFCASSDPGLATYNEQFFGPGTRLTVL.

The chain employs TRBV6-1 and TRBJ1-1; 8 positions agree with TRBD1. This CDR3 has 15 residues. Germline assignment: CDR1 MNHNS and CDR2 SASEGT. Trimming cost V 1 base and J 1 base; bases outside gene matches: 2. CDR3 sequence reads: CASSEGTGRNTEAFF. The CDR3 DNA reads as TGTGCCAGCAGTGAAGGGACAGGGAGGAACACTGAAGCTTTCTTT.

The V call is TRBV7-9, the J call TRBJ2-3; 7 bases align to TRBD1. The CDR3 is 15 residues long. Germline CDR1 is SEHNR and CDR2 is FQNEAQ (reference sequence). Germline trimming cut 6 bases from V and 1 base from J; bases unmatched to any gene: 7. The CDR3 here is CASSRTGVGTDTQYF. CDR3 DNA: TGTGCCAGCAGTCGAACAGGGGTTGGCACAGATACGCAGTATTTT.

The chain couples TRBV20-1 to TRBJ2-7; D is undetermined. The germline V gene has CDR1 DFQATT and CDR2 SNEGSKA (reference sequence). V was cut by 6 bases and J by 9 bases, with 15 bases left in between. This CDR3 is built from 11 residues. CDR3 amino acids: CSATHYRRQYF. In DNA, the CDR3 is TGCAGTGCAACGCACTACCGTCGGCAGTACTTC.

The chain has TRBV5-1 and TRBJ2-7, with TRBD1 matching over 8 bases. CDR3 length: 15 residues. Germline assignment: CDR1 SGHRS and CDR2 YFSETQ. Trimming took 3 bases from V and 4 from J; bases not matched to a gene: 9. As DNA, the CDR3 is TGCGCCAGCAGCTCACCGGGCAGGGGGCTGTACGAGCAGTACTTC. The encoded protein is CASSSPGRGLYEQYF.

Only a few counts were recorded for this clone. The limits of the CDR3 on the DNA are not certain, so only TCRdb's listed CDR3 is given. The chain uses TRBV21-1 and TRBJ2-7; the D call in the table, TRBD2, was not verified against the DNA. TRBV21-1 is given as a pseudogene. The CDR3 spans 16 amino acids, including both terminal residues. The CDR3 sequence is CASSVWAPGNCYEQYF.

The chain carries TRBV4-1 and TRBJ2-1; no reliable D call. Trimming shortened V by 1 base and J by 8 bases, and 12 bases separated the two germline ends. This CDR3 region has 14 residues. Germline lookup yields CDR1 MGHRA and CDR2 YSYEKL. The chain's CDR3 is CASSQVLTGYEQFF. CDR3 nucleotide sequence: TGCGCCAGCAGCCAAGTTCTGACCGGTTATGAGCAGTTCTTC.

The genes are TRBV19 and TRBJ2-1; unclear D gene. The CDR3 covers 12 residues. Germline V gives CDR1 LNHDA, CDR2 SQIVND (reference sequence). Deletions cut 7 bases from V and 6 bases from J, with 10 bases between. Here the CDR3 reads CASTSATNEQFF. The CDR3 region has the DNA TGTGCCAGTACCTCAGCGACCAATGAGCAGTTCTTC.

The rearrangement joins TRBV15 to TRBJ1-5; D is perhaps TRBD1 (5 bases). The V end was cut by 4 bases, the J end by 0 bases, with 10 bases between. Germline CDR1 reads LNHNV; CDR2 reads YYDKDF (reference sequence). The CDR3 contains 15 residues. CDR3 bases: TGTGCCACCAGCATTCCGGGGGGTAGCAATCAGCCCCAGCATTTT. Encoded protein: CATSIPGGSNQPQHF.

This chain uses TRBV27 with TRBJ2-7; D is possibly TRBD2 (7 bases). The CDR3 length is 15 residues. Germline CDR1 MNHEY, CDR2 SMNVEV (reference sequence). Deletions cut 0 bases from V and 2 bases from J, with 11 bases between. In DNA form, the CDR3 reads TGTGCCAGCAGTTTATCAGGGGGGGTTACCTACGAGCAGTACTTC. This encodes CASSLSGGVTYEQYF.

The V gene is TRBV27, the J gene TRBJ2-7; 9 positions match TRBD1. Trimming took 3 bases from V and 3 from J; bases not matched to a gene: 6. The CDR3 extends over 15 amino acids. The germline V gene has CDR1 MNHEY and CDR2 SMNVEV (reference sequence). CDR3 nucleotide sequence: TGTGCCAGCAGTTTGGGACAGGGTTTTGTCTACGAGCAGTACTTC. Its protein is CASSLGQGFVYEQYF.

The chain couples TRBV7-9 to TRBJ2-7, with TRBD1 matching 8 bases. The CDR3 totals 16 residues. The germline CDR1 and CDR2 sequences are SEHNR and FQNEAQ (reference sequence). Trimming took 5 bases from V and 0 from J; bases not matched to a gene: 9. In DNA, the CDR3 is TGTGCCAGCAGCCCGACAGGGGCTTATAGCTCCTACGAGCAGTACTTC. Translating it yields CASSPTGAYSSYEQYF. Full variable domain (outside the CDR3, taken from reference TRBV7-9 and TRBJ2-7): DTGVSQNPRHKITKRGQNVTFRCDPISEHNRLYWYRQTLGQGPEFLTYFQNEAQLEKSRLLSDRFSAERPKGSFSTLEIQRTEQGDSAMYLCASSPTGAYSSYEQYFGPGTRLTVT.

J is TRBJ2-7 and V is TRBV2; 12 nucleotides match TRBD2. With 8 bases clipped from V and 0 bases from J, the junction kept 2 bases outside the gene matches. This CDR3 contains 14 residues. CDR1 is SNHLY and CDR2 is FYNNEI in the germline V gene. CDR3 residues: CASRTSGVSYEQYF. CDR3 bases: TGTGCCAGCCGGACTAGCGGGGTCTCCTACGAGCAGTACTTC.

The chain couples TRBV29-1 to TRBJ2-7; D is undetermined. The CDR3 covers 13 residues. Trimming shortened V by 3 bases and J by 3 bases, and 12 bases separated the two germline ends. CDR1 and CDR2 from the germline V gene are SQVTM and ANQGSEA. CDR3 bases: TGCAGCGTTGAGGCTTCGCAAAGCTACGAGCAGTACTTC. Residues: CSVEASQSYEQYF.

This chain connects TRBV27 to TRBJ2-1, with D possibly being TRBD1 (5 bases). The CDR3 consists of 14 residues. The V end lost 7 bases, the J end lost 8 bases, and 18 bases lay between the germline ends. The V gene's germline CDR1 is MNHEY and CDR2 SMNVEV (reference sequence). CDR3 nucleotides: TGTGCCAGCACAGGGTTGACGAACTTCGATGAGCAGTTCTTC. As protein: CASTGLTNFDEQFF.

This chain uses TRBV30 with TRBJ2-3; TRBD2 matches at 9 bases. Trimming removed 1 base from V and 3 bases from J; junction bases left unmatched: 2. This CDR3 contains 14 residues. Germline lookup yields CDR1 GTSNPN and CDR2 SVGIG (reference sequence). The CDR3 nucleotides read TGTGCCTGGAGTGATCTAGCGGGAACAGATACGCAGTATTTT. Translation gives CAWSDLAGTDTQYF.

The chain links TRBV6-5 to TRBJ2-2; D may be TRBD2 (5 bases). Trimming cost V 4 bases and J 3 bases, with 9 bases left between them. There are 14 residues in the CDR3. The germline CDR1 and CDR2 sequences are MNHEY and SVGAGI. CDR3 in amino acids: CASSWLRDTGELFF. In DNA, the CDR3 is TGTGCCAGCAGTTGGTTGCGGGACACCGGGGAGCTGTTTTTT.

The chain joins TRBV2 to TRBJ1-1; no reliable D call. V lost 6 bases and J 0 bases, leaving 2 bases between the germline ends. This CDR3 contains 11 residues. Looked up from germline, CDR1 is SNHLY and CDR2 is FYNNEI. The CDR3, as DNA: TGTGCCAGCAGGGTGAACACTGAAGCTTTCTTT. Its translation: CASRVNTEAFF.

The chain combines TRBV5-1 with TRBJ2-7; D gene uncertain. V was cut by 4 bases and J by 0 bases, with 5 bases left in between. Germline V lookup: CDR1 SGHRS, CDR2 YFSETQ. The CDR3 runs 12 residues. The DNA for the CDR3 is TGCGCCAGCAGCCTGACCTCCTACGAGCAGTACTTC. Translated, it gives CASSLTSYEQYF.

The CDR3 nucleotides are TGTGCCAGCAGCCCACAGGGAAACACTGAAGCTTTCTTT. Amino acids: CASSPQGNTEAFF. The gene calls are TRBV27 and TRBJ1-1; D perhaps matches TRBD1 (6 bases). CDR3 length equals 13 residues. The V gene lost 6 bases and the J gene lost 2 bases, with 10 bases spanning the gap. Germline assignment: CDR1 MNHEY and CDR2 SMNVEV (reference sequence).

J is TRBJ2-7 and V is TRBV9; 8 bases line up with TRBD2. Germline CDR1 is SGDLS and CDR2 is YYNGEE. This CDR3 is built from 14 residues. The V and J ends lost 4 bases and 3 bases, in that order; junction bases with no gene match: 6. The CDR3 spells CASSPSGSLYEQYF. The CDR3 DNA reads TGTGCCAGCAGCCCCAGCGGGAGCCTCTACGAGCAGTACTTC.

This clone is a singleton in its sample. At one of its ends the junction is not consistent with the germline gene, which may arise from a read error. The genes are TRBV4-1 and TRBJ2-7; 11 nucleotides match TRBD1. This CDR3 spans 14 amino acids. The germline V gene has CDR1 MGHRA and CDR2 YSYEKL. In nucleotides, the CDR3 is TGCGCCAGCTGCCAGGGACAGGGGGTGGGTGAGCAGTACTTC. Amino acid sequence: CASCQGQGVGEQYF.